A single sample gave rise to the 12 T cell receptor beta chains below, sequenced in a study of shared clonotypes between healthy human individuals. Assay: immunoSEQ multiplex PCR; the TCRdb copy retains only in-frame clones and omits some. The table records 450,000 to 500,000 clones, about three quarters of them present only once. The specimen sequenced was PBMCs. The receptors shown here come from a woman aged 40-49 years in good health. Some clones in this sample may be carry-over from other donors' samples.

J is TRBJ2-3 and V is TRBV5-1, with D possibly being TRBD2 (6 bases). The CDR3 runs 14 residues. With 2 bases removed from V and 5 bases from J, the gap between germline ends came to 12 bases. Per germline, CDR1 SGHRS and CDR2 YFSETQ. CDR3 loop: CASSFGEVVDTQYF. CDR3 DNA sequence: TGCGCCAGCAGCTTTGGGGAGGTGGTAGATACGCAGTATTTT.

This clone was observed a single time. CDR3 residues: CASSLSRGRFGVQPQHF. For the CDR3, the DNA is TGTGCCAGCAGTTTATCGCGGGGACGTTTTGGGGTACAGCCCCAGCATTTT. This chain links TRBV27 with TRBJ1-5; D possibly corresponds to TRBD1 (5 bases). The V end was cut by 0 bases, the J end by 7 bases, with 19 bases between. The CDR3 has 17 amino acids. Germline lookup yields CDR1 MNHEY and CDR2 SMNVEV (reference sequence).

The chain carries TRBV5-4 and TRBJ1-2; D is undetermined. With 5 bases removed from V and 2 bases from J, the gap between germline ends came to 13 bases. This CDR3 region has 14 residues. Germline CDR1 reads SGHNT; CDR2 reads YYREEE (reference sequence). In DNA, the CDR3 is TGTGCCAGCAGTCCCCCGACGGTAAACTATGGCTACACCTTC. Encoded protein: CASSPPTVNYGYTF.

The V call is TRBV18, the J call TRBJ1-4, with 8 bases fitting TRBD1. The trim removed 3 bases at V and 4 bases at J, leaving 7 bases unmatched. This CDR3 has 16 residues. Germline loops: CDR1 KGHSH, CDR2 LQKENI. The CDR3 DNA reads as TGTGCCAGCTCACCTCAGCGGACAGGGATTAATGAAAAACTGTTTTTT. Its translation: CASSPQRTGINEKLFF.

This sequence joins TRBV7-2 and TRBJ2-2, with 11 nucleotides matching TRBD2. Germline trimming cut 3 bases from V and 6 bases from J; bases unmatched to any gene: 3. Germline-derived CDR1 and CDR2 are SGHTA and FQGNSA. The CDR3 contains 15 residues. The CDR3 region has the DNA TGTGCCAGCAGCTTCTCACTAGCGGGAGCCGGGGAGCTGTTTTTT. This sequence encodes CASSFSLAGAGELFF.

V is TRBV4-2 and J is TRBJ1-3; 8 positions match TRBD1. Unmatched junction bases numbered 7, after V lost 6 bases and J lost 0 bases. The germline V gene encodes CDR1 LGHNA and CDR2 YNFKEQ. The CDR3 totals 16 residues. The CDR3 bases are TGTGCCAGCAGTTTGGCAGGGGGCTACTCTGGAAACACCATATATTTT. Amino acid sequence: CASSLAGGYSGNTIYF.

V usage is TRBV10-1 and J usage is TRBJ1-5; 7 bases are a match to TRBD1. The germline V gene encodes CDR1 WNHNN and CDR2 SYGVQD (reference sequence). V dropped 6 bases and J dropped 5; count of bases not matched to a gene: 10. This CDR3 has 15 residues. The CDR3 spells CASRDYRGPDQPQHF. The CDR3 DNA is TGCGCCAGCAGGGACTACAGGGGCCCGGATCAGCCCCAGCATTTT.

Of note for this clone: This sequence may be a read error, since a much larger clone differs from it by one base. The genes are TRBV2 and TRBJ2-5; 8 bases fit TRBD2. Germline V CDR1 and CDR2: SNHLY, FYNNEI. The CDR3 runs to 17 residues. The CDR3 sequence is CASSEWGPAGAQKTQYF. The CDR3 DNA reads TGTGCCAGCAGTGAATGGGGGCCAGCGGGAGCCCAAAAGACCCAGTACTTC.

Here the CDR3 DNA reads TGCGCCAGCAGCTCTGGCATGTGGGGTTCCCACGAGCAGTACTTC. Translation: CASSSGMWGSHEQYF. The chain joins TRBV5-1 to TRBJ2-7; D is unresolved. Germline V gene data show CDR1 as SGHRS and CDR2 as YFSETQ. Trimming stripped 3 bases from V and 5 bases from J, with 18 bases between. This CDR3 comprises 15 residues.

V gene TRBV10-3 combines with J gene TRBJ2-6; 9 nucleotides agree with TRBD1. V lost 11 bases, J lost 1 base, and 6 bases stayed unmatched. CDR1 and CDR2 (germline): ENHRY, SYGVKD. The CDR3 is 15 residues long. DNA for the CDR3: TGTGCCTCAGGGACAGGGCTGTCTGGGGCCAACGTCCTGACTTTC. Its protein is CASGTGLSGANVLTF.

This clone was picked up many times. CDR3 in amino acids: CAWSVPVTELFF. CDR3 nucleotides: TGTGCCTGGAGTGTACCGGTAACGGAGCTGTTTTTT. V is TRBV30 and J is TRBJ1-3; D uncertain. The DNA end is a closer match to TRBJ2-2, so the J assignment may be wrong. This CDR3 spans 12 amino acids. Germline V gives CDR1 GTSNPN, CDR2 SVGIG (reference sequence).

V gene TRBV29-1 combines with J gene TRBJ1-1; TRBD1 might be the D (5 bases). Trimming shortened V by 2 bases and J by 1 base, and 5 bases separated the two germline ends. The germline V gene has CDR1 SQVTM and CDR2 ANQGSEA. CDR3 size: 12 residues. The CDR3 bases are TGCAGCGTTGAAACAGGGAACACTGAAGCTTTCTTT. Translated: CSVETGNTEAFF.